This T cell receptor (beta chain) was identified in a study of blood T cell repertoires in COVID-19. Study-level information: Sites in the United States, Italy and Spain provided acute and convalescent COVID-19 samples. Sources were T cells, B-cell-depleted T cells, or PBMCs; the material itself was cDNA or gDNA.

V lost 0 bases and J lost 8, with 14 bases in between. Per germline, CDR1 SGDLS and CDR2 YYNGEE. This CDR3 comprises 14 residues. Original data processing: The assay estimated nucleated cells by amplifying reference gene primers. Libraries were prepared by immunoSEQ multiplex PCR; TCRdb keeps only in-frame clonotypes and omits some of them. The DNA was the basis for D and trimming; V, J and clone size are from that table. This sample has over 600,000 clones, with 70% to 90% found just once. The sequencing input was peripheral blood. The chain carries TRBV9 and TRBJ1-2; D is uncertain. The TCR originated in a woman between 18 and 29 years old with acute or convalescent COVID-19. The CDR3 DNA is TGTGCCAGCAGCGTAGAGGCGGAGGCGGGCGGCTACACCTTC. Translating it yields CASSVEAEAGGYTF.